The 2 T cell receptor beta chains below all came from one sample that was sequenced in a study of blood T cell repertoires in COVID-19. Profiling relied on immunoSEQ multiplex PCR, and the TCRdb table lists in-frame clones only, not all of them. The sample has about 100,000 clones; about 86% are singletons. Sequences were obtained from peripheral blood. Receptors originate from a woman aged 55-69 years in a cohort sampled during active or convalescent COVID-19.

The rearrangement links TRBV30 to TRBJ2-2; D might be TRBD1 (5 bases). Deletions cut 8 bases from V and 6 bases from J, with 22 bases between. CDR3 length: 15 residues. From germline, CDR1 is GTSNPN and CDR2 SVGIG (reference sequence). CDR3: CARPKPRVVPGELFF. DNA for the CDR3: TGTGCCAGACCAAAACCCAGGGTGGTACCCGGGGAGCTGTTTTTT.

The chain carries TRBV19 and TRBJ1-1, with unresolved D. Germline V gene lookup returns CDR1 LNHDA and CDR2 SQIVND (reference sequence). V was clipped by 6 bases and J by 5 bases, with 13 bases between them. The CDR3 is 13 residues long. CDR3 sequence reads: CASSMREKTEAFF. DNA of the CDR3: TGTGCCAGTAGCATGAGGGAGAAGACTGAAGCTTTCTTT.